This T cell receptor (beta chain) came from a study of T cell changes during pregnancy in multiple sclerosis. CDR3 length: 11 residues. Trimming removed 1 base at V and 12 bases at J, with 9 bases between. Per the germline V gene, CDR1 is SGHVS and CDR2 is FNYEAQ. Libraries were prepared by immunoSEQ multiplex PCR; TCRdb keeps only in-frame clonotypes and omits some of them. Here the sample spans about 42,000 clones, 84% being singletons. V usage is TRBV7-6 and J usage is TRBJ2-5; tentatively, D is TRBD1 (6 bases). This clonotype was obtained from a female donor with multiple sclerosis, enrolled in a pregnancy study. The sequencing here drew on CD4+ T cells from peripheral blood mononuclear cells, taken before pregnancy. The DNA for the CDR3 is TGTGCCAGCAGCTTAGGGGCAGGGGAGTACTTC. It codes for CASSLGAGEYF.